The next 30 T cell receptor beta chains were all read from a single sample in a study of vaccination and CD4 T cells after COVID-19. Treatment here: roughly 10-day PBMC culture with coronavirus spike peptide pools or control peptides (ViraFEST assay). The study sequenced cultured CD4+ T cell DNA using the Oncomine TCR Beta short-read assay. TCRdb recomputed calls from the PCR reads with MiXCR, one row per CDR3 protein. The sample shows around 12,000 distinct CDR3 sequences, over 45% of them seen only once. Their antigens remain unidentified. Sequencing used CD4+ T cells from blood, cultured in vitro. The receptors derive from a human donor who had recovered from COVID-19.

This rearrangement joins TRBV10-3 to TRBJ2-7; the D is unclear. Trimming cost V 0 bases and J 6 bases, with 6 bases left between them. The CDR3 has 12 residues. Germline loops: CDR1 ENHRY, CDR2 SYGVKD. CDR3 DNA sequence: TGTGCCATCAGTGAGTCACATTCCGAGCAGTACTTC. It encodes CAISESHSEQYF.

This rearrangement joins TRBV20-1 to TRBJ1-4; D is possibly TRBD1 (6 bases). There are 15 residues in the CDR3. The V gene lost 1 base and the J gene lost 8 bases, with 17 bases spanning the gap. Germline V gene sequence: CDR1 DFQATT, CDR2 SNEGSKA (reference sequence). For the CDR3, the DNA is TGCAGTGCTAGAGGGCCAACCGGCACAGGGGAAAAACTGTTTTTT. Translating gives CSARGPTGTGEKLFF.

The rearrangement links TRBV6-4 to TRBJ2-2; the D gene is possibly TRBD1 (6 bases). This CDR3 region has 16 residues. Germline values: CDR1 MRHNA, CDR2 SNTAGT. Between the trimmed V and J ends, which lost 2 bases and 6 bases, there was a span of 16 bases. The DNA of the CDR3 is TGTGCCAGCAGTGACCAAGGCAGGGGTATCCCCGGGGAGCTGTTTTTT. This encodes CASSDQGRGIPGELFF.

The J gene is TRBJ2-5, the V gene TRBV10-3; 16 nucleotides align to TRBD2. The CDR3 consists of 18 residues. In germline, CDR1 is ENHRY, CDR2 SYGVKD. The V segment lost 6 bases and the J segment 2 bases; nucleotides outside the gene matches: 9. CDR3 region: CAISPGGTSGGVQETQYF. CDR3 coding DNA: TGTGCCATCAGCCCCGGCGGGACTAGCGGGGGGGTACAAGAGACCCAGTACTTC.

This clonotype was seen more than once but under ten times. The chain recombines TRBV5-1 with TRBJ1-6; D is possibly TRBD1 (5 bases). Germline lookup yields CDR1 SGHRS and CDR2 YFSETQ. This CDR3 has 13 amino acids. The ends were cut back, 0 bases at V and 12 bases at J, with 10 bases in the middle. CDR3 sequence: CASSLAGAEPLHF. The CDR3 DNA follows: TGCGCCAGCAGCTTGGCCGGGGCAGAACCCCTCCACTTT.

There are a few counts of this clonotype. This chain links TRBV20-1 with TRBJ2-7, with D unresolved. The CDR3 consists of 12 residues. The ends were cut back, 1 base at V and 3 bases at J, with 7 bases in the middle. The germline gives CDR1 DFQATT, CDR2 SNEGSKA (reference sequence). The DNA of the CDR3 is TGCAGTGCTAGAGGGCCGGTCTACGAGCAGTACTTC. Translated, it gives CSARGPVYEQYF.

The chain joins TRBV7-9 to TRBJ2-1; no clear D gene. The CDR3 is made up of 13 amino acids. Germline V CDR1 and CDR2: SEHNR, FQNEAQ (reference sequence). Trimming removed 5 bases at V and 8 bases at J, with 13 bases between. In DNA form, the CDR3 reads TGTGCCAGCAGCCCGCCGACCTTGCATGAGCAGTTCTTC. Amino acids: CASSPPTLHEQFF.

The chain joins TRBV7-2 to TRBJ2-3; D call uncertain. Trimming pared 2 bases from V and 0 bases from J, leaving 9 bases between. The CDR3 sequence is 15 residues long. Germline V lookup: CDR1 SGHTA, CDR2 FQGNSA. The CDR3 sequence is CASSLQYLSTDTQYF. Here the CDR3 DNA reads TGTGCCAGCAGCTTACAGTACCTCAGCACAGATACGCAGTATTTT. The full variable domain, its missing parts supplied by reference TRBV7-2 and TRBJ2-3, is GAGVSQSPSNKVTEKGKDVELRCDPISGHTALYWYRQSLGQGLEFLIYFQGNSAPDKSGLPSDRFSAERTGGSVSTLTIQRTQQEDSAVYLCASSLQYLSTDTQYFGPGTRLTVL.

The chain joins TRBV7-2 to TRBJ1-1, with D unresolved. V lost 2 bases and J lost 8, with 9 bases in between. The CDR3 loop spans 12 amino acids. Germline loops: CDR1 SGHTA, CDR2 FQGNSA. This CDR3 reads CASSLSAGEAFF. CDR3 DNA: TGTGCCAGCAGCTTAAGCGCGGGGGAAGCTTTCTTT.

This clonotype ranks as hyperexpanded. This sequence joins TRBV6-1 and TRBJ2-1; 12 bases agree with TRBD2. Trimming at V came to 6 bases and at J to 5 bases, leaving 5 bases not matched to a gene. The germline V gene encodes CDR1 MNHNS and CDR2 SASEGT. The CDR3 length is 15 residues. As DNA, the CDR3 is TGTGCCAGCAGACGCGGACTAGCGGGAAACAATGAGCAGTTCTTC. Its protein is CASRRGLAGNNEQFF.

The chain carries TRBV7-2 and TRBJ2-7, with D possibly being TRBD1 (6 bases). Germline V CDR1 and CDR2: SGHTA, FQGNSA. Trimming cost V 3 bases and J 0 bases, with 12 bases left between them. The CDR3 is 15 amino acids. DNA of the CDR3: TGTGCCAGCAGCTTGAGGACAGAGTTCTCCTACGAGCAGTACTTC. It specifies CASSLRTEFSYEQYF.

The chain links TRBV12-3 or TRBV12-4 to TRBJ1-5; 9 nucleotides agree with TRBD1. The CDR3 runs to 12 residues. V gave up 6 bases and J gave up 16 bases; unmatched junction bases: 10. CDR3 sequence reads: CASRLPGQGLHF. The CDR3 region has the DNA TGTGCCAGCAGACTTCCGGGACAGGGCCTCCATTTT.

There are a few counts of this clonotype. The J gene is TRBJ2-1, the V gene TRBV20-1; D unresolved. Trimming removed 5 bases at V and 6 bases at J, with 11 bases between. The V gene's germline CDR1 is DFQATT and CDR2 SNEGSKA (reference sequence). The CDR3 totals 12 residues. The CDR3 nucleotides read TGCAGTGCTGATCGTTCTTCCAATGAGCAGTTCTTC. Its translation is CSADRSSNEQFF.

This clonotype was counted a few times. This chain connects TRBV6-1 to TRBJ1-1, with 8 bases aligning to TRBD1. CDR3 length: 16 residues. V was clipped by 5 bases and J by 1 base; unmatched bases: 9. The V gene's germline CDR1 is MNHNS and CDR2 SASEGT. The CDR3 sequence is CASSKSAGTGNTEAFF. In DNA, the CDR3 is TGTGCCAGCAGTAAAAGCGCTGGGACAGGGAACACTGAAGCTTTCTTT.

About this clonotype: This likely comes from a read error, as the CDR3 has no conserved phenylalanine or tryptophan at its end. The chain is built from TRBV7-8 and TRBJ2-7, with a possible D match to TRBD2 (6 bases). The CDR3 runs to 14 residues. Germline-derived CDR1 and CDR2 are SGHVS and FQNEAQ. Trimming pared 3 bases from V and 2 bases from J, leaving 11 bases between. As DNA, the CDR3 is TGTGCCAGCAGCTTCCGGGACTGGGCCTACGAGCAGTACTTG. It translates to CASSFRDWAYEQYL.

DNA of the CDR3: TGCAGTGCAACGACGGTACAGGAGACCCAGTACTTC. As protein: CSATTVQETQYF. The chain combines TRBV20-1 with TRBJ2-5; D not certain. Trimming cost V 6 bases and J 5 bases, with 13 bases left between them. The V gene's germline CDR1 is DFQATT and CDR2 SNEGSKA (reference sequence). The CDR3 consists of 12 residues.

This clonotype was counted a few times. V usage is TRBV2 and J usage is TRBJ2-5; 9 nucleotides agree with TRBD1. There are 14 residues in the CDR3. CDR1 is SNHLY, CDR2 FYNNEI, per germline. Germline trimming cut 4 bases from V and 5 bases from J; bases unmatched to any gene: 5. DNA for the CDR3: TGTGCCAGCAGTGGCACAGGGGGCCTTGAGACCCAGTACTTC. Amino acid sequence: CASSGTGGLETQYF.

This clonotype has only a few counts. This chain links TRBV6-1 with TRBJ1-2; 7 positions agree with TRBD1. Germline V CDR1 and CDR2: MNHNS, SASEGT. V gave up 6 bases and J gave up 5 bases; unmatched junction bases: 3. The CDR3 length is 12 residues. CDR3 sequence reads: CASREQGYGYTF. CDR3 in DNA: TGTGCCAGCAGGGAACAGGGGTATGGCTACACCTTC.

This clonotype came up a few times. The chain joins TRBV7-9 to TRBJ1-3; D is undetermined. V was pared by 5 bases and J by 0 bases, with 11 bases between. The CDR3 length is 15 residues. Germline-derived CDR1 and CDR2 are SEHNR and FQNEAQ (reference sequence). The CDR3 bases are TGTGCCAGCAGCCCGTACGGGGACTCTGGAAACACCATATATTTT. Its protein product is CASSPYGDSGNTIYF.

The V gene is TRBV20-1, the J gene TRBJ1-1, with D possibly matching TRBD1 (5 bases). V gave up 0 bases and J gave up 4 bases, with 15 bases separating them. The CDR3 extends over 15 amino acids. Germline assignment: CDR1 DFQATT and CDR2 SNEGSKA (reference sequence). CDR3 in DNA: TGCAGTGCTAGAGATGGGAATCGAAGGGGCACTGAAGCTTTCTTT. It specifies CSARDGNRRGTEAFF.

The V and J genes are TRBV7-2 and TRBJ1-5; maybe TRBD1 (6 bases). V lost 5 bases, J lost 6 bases, and 11 bases lay in between. This CDR3 has 13 residues. Germline assignment: CDR1 SGHTA and CDR2 FQGNSA. For the CDR3, the DNA is TGTGCCAGCAGCCCGAGGGGGTTTCAGCCCCAGCATTTT. Translated: CASSPRGFQPQHF.

This clonotype was detected a few times. This chain links TRBV6-4 with TRBJ1-5; 7 bases fit TRBD1. The CDR3 runs to 18 residues. Germline V gives CDR1 MRHNA, CDR2 SNTAGT. V was clipped by 6 bases and J by 0 bases; unmatched bases: 14. CDR3 sequence: CASRLHRGELDSNQPQHF. DNA for the CDR3: TGTGCCAGCAGACTCCACAGGGGCGAGCTCGATAGCAATCAGCCCCAGCATTTT.

This clonotype was seen a few times. This chain uses TRBV6-1 with TRBJ2-7; unclear D gene. There are 12 residues in the CDR3. V lost 6 bases and J lost 2, with 8 bases in between. Germline lookup yields CDR1 MNHNS and CDR2 SASEGT. The CDR3 is CASRWQTYEQYF. The CDR3 DNA is TGTGCCAGCAGGTGGCAAACCTACGAGCAGTACTTC.

The chain joins TRBV23-1 to TRBJ2-7; D is undetermined. TRBV23-1 is reported as an ORF; its role is uncertain. V was trimmed by 2 bases and J by 6 bases, leaving 2 bases between them. The CDR3 contains 10 residues. CDR3 nucleotides: TGCGCCAGCAGTCAAACCGAGCAGTACTTC. Amino acid sequence: CASSQTEQYF.

The rearrangement links TRBV25-1 to TRBJ1-1; 9 bases are a match to TRBD1. The CDR3 runs to 12 residues. Germline V lookup: CDR1 MGHDK, CDR2 SYGVNS. V lost 10 bases and J lost 5; bases outside the gene matches: 5. The CDR3 sequence: CATGDRVTEAFF. The CDR3 DNA reads TGTGCCACCGGGGACAGGGTGACTGAAGCTTTCTTT.

This clonotype was detected only a few times. The chain combines TRBV20-1 with TRBJ1-6; D gene unclear. The CDR3 length is 13 residues. V dropped 3 bases and J dropped 4 bases, with 7 bases sitting between them. Germline CDR1 and CDR2: DFQATT and SNEGSKA (reference sequence). CDR3 protein: CSASSTYNSPLHF. For the CDR3, the DNA is TGCAGTGCTAGTAGCACTTATAATTCACCCCTCCACTTT.

A word on this clonotype: The junction departs from germline at one end; a sequencing error may be responsible. The chain joins TRBV7-9 to TRBJ1-4; D is unresolved. The germline V gene encodes CDR1 SEHNR and CDR2 FQNEAQ (reference sequence). The CDR3 is made up of 12 amino acids. The CDR3: CAGSPGPEKLFF. In nucleotides, the CDR3 is TGTGCCGGCAGCCCCGGACCAGAAAAACTGTTTTTT.

The chain links TRBV4-3 to TRBJ2-2; D is uncertain. V lost 2 bases, J lost 4 bases, and 8 bases lay in between. Germline V lookup: CDR1 LGHNA, CDR2 YSLEER. This CDR3 is 14 amino acids long. The CDR3 nucleotides are TGCGCCAGCAGCCAACCCCTGGGCACCGGGGAGCTGTTTTTT. Encoded protein: CASSQPLGTGELFF.

The V gene is TRBV25-1, the J gene TRBJ2-4; weak D call: TRBD2 (6 bases). V lost 6 bases and J 1 base, leaving 7 bases between the germline ends. The CDR3 runs to 13 residues. The germline V gene encodes CDR1 MGHDK and CDR2 SYGVNS. CDR3 residues: CASSGSAKNIQYF. In DNA form, the CDR3 reads TGTGCCAGCAGCGGGAGTGCCAAAAACATTCAGTACTTC.

The rearrangement links TRBV5-1 to TRBJ1-6; perhaps TRBD1 as D (6 bases). This CDR3 spans 16 amino acids. Trimming cost V 2 bases and J 0 bases, with 9 bases left between them. From germline, CDR1 is SGHRS and CDR2 YFSETQ. Here the CDR3 reads CASSFQGSSYNSPLHF. The CDR3 DNA reads as TGCGCCAGCAGCTTTCAGGGGAGCTCCTATAATTCACCCCTCCACTTT.